Following are 20 T cell receptor beta chains from one sample sequenced in a study of cytomegalovirus exposure and HLA in healthy donors. The PCR was carried out with 60 Vbeta primers and 13 Jbeta primers. TCRdb keeps only in-frame clones here, not all; method: immunoSEQ multiplex PCR. The table has approximately 250,000 clones, around 78% seen once; the top ten hold approximately 0.47%. Material for sequencing was PBMCs. Receptors originate from a boy between 10 and 17 years old in good health and CMV-seronegative.

This chain uses TRBV11-2 with TRBJ2-3; D gene uncertain. The CDR3 is made up of 14 amino acids. Germline CDR1 SGHAT, CDR2 FQNNGV. V lost 5 bases, J lost 1 base, and 10 bases lay in between. For the CDR3, the DNA is TGTGCCAGCAGCCAAACCCTAGGCACAGATACGCAGTATTTT. Amino acid sequence: CASSQTLGTDTQYF. Full variable domain (outside the CDR3, taken from reference TRBV11-2 and TRBJ2-3): EAGVAQSPRYKIIEKRQSVAFWCNPISGHATLYWYQQILGQGPKLLIQFQNNGVVDDSQLPKDRFSAERLKGVDSTLKIQPAKLEDSAVYLCASSQTLGTDTQYFGPGTRLTVL.

The chain couples TRBV29-1 to TRBJ1-2, with a tentative D call TRBD1 (6 bases). V was clipped by 7 bases and J by 6 bases, with 18 bases between them. Germline V gives CDR1 SQVTM, CDR2 ANQGSEA. The CDR3 contains 13 residues. The CDR3 nucleotides read TGCAGCGCTGGGGTCTTACAGGGTGATGGCTACACCTTC. Translated: CSAGVLQGDGYTF.

The sample holds one count of this clone. The chain carries TRBV5-1 and TRBJ2-7, with 8 bases identical to TRBD2. V dropped 5 bases and J dropped 3; count of bases not matched to a gene: 10. CDR3 length: 15 amino acids. Germline V lookup: CDR1 SGHRS, CDR2 YFSETQ. Here the CDR3 DNA reads TGCGCCAGCAGTTCCCCTAGCGGGCCAGACTACGAGCAGTACTTC. This gives the protein CASSSPSGPDYEQYF.

This chain connects TRBV11-3 to TRBJ1-1; D is uncertain. Germline CDR1 is SGHNT and CDR2 is YENEEA. The CDR3 runs 14 residues. V lost 6 bases to trimming and J lost 3 bases, with 14 bases between them. The DNA for the CDR3 is TGTGCCAGCAGTCAACGGGTATGGGACACTGAAGCTTTCTTT. Protein: CASSQRVWDTEAFF.

The sample holds a few counts of this clone. This chain joins TRBV19 and TRBJ2-7; maybe TRBD1 (6 bases). The CDR3 loop spans 12 amino acids. CDR1 is LNHDA and CDR2 is SQIVND in the germline V gene (reference sequence). V was clipped by 5 bases and J by 3 bases, with 8 bases between them. The CDR3: CASSSTGYEQYF. In DNA form, the CDR3 reads TGTGCCAGTAGTTCGACAGGCTACGAGCAGTACTTC.

This chain uses TRBV30 with TRBJ2-1; 14 nucleotides match TRBD2. CDR1 is GTSNPN and CDR2 is SVGIG in the germline V gene (reference sequence). J was trimmed by 6 bases and V by 4 bases; bases with no gene match: 11. This CDR3 spans 17 amino acids. The CDR3 here is CAWNRLAGGVYSNEQFF. In DNA, the CDR3 is TGTGCCTGGAACCGACTAGCGGGGGGGGTCTACAGCAATGAGCAGTTCTTC.

The chain recombines TRBV28 with TRBJ2-5, with 7 bases aligning to TRBD1. The end of the DNA aligns better with TRBJ2-7, so the J call may be wrong. The CDR3 consists of 15 residues. The germline CDR1 and CDR2 sequences are MDHEN and SYDVKM. This CDR3 is CASSLTGTATYEQYF. CDR3 DNA: TGTGCCAGCAGTCTCACCGGGACAGCCACCTACGAGCAGTACTTC.

V gene TRBV5-1 combines with J gene TRBJ1-1; D possibly corresponds to TRBD1 (5 bases). The CDR3 is 14 residues long. Germline V gene lookup returns CDR1 SGHRS and CDR2 YFSETQ. V lost 4 bases, J lost 3 bases, and 13 bases lay in between. Written as DNA, the CDR3 is TGCGCCAGCAGCCTTAATATCAGGGACACTGAAGCTTTCTTT. Translation gives CASSLNIRDTEAFF.

Many counts were recorded for this clone. The chain couples TRBV5-1 to TRBJ2-7, with TRBD1 identical over 10 bases. This CDR3 contains 16 residues. J gave up 0 bases and V 3 bases, and 6 bases lay outside the gene matches. The germline V gene has CDR1 SGHRS and CDR2 YFSETQ. The CDR3 coding sequence is TGCGCCAGCAGCTGGACAGGGGGATTGAGCTCCTACGAGCAGTACTTC. Residues: CASSWTGGLSSYEQYF.

The rearrangement joins TRBV15 to TRBJ1-5; 9 bases fit TRBD1. CDR3 size: 18 residues. In germline, CDR1 is LNHNV, CDR2 YYDKDF (reference sequence). Trimming removed 1 base from V and 1 base from J; junction bases left unmatched: 8. CDR3 sequence reads: CATSRVRDREGSNQPQHF. CDR3 coding DNA: TGTGCCACCAGCAGAGTGCGGGACAGGGAAGGGAGCAATCAGCCCCAGCATTTT.

The chain employs TRBV9 and TRBJ2-2; 13 nucleotides match TRBD2. Trimming took 0 bases from V and 5 from J; bases not matched to a gene: 4. The germline gives CDR1 SGDLS, CDR2 YYNGEE. CDR3 length: 17 amino acids. Here the CDR3 reads CASSVELAGGQTGELFF. CDR3 coding DNA: TGTGCCAGCAGCGTAGAACTAGCGGGGGGGCAAACCGGGGAGCTGTTTTTT.

This clone was counted a few times. This sequence joins TRBV9 and TRBJ1-5; TRBD1 might be the D (5 bases). The V and J ends lost 3 bases and 11 bases respectively, with 12 bases between them. CDR1 and CDR2 (germline): SGDLS, YYNGEE. The CDR3 loop spans 12 amino acids. The CDR3 sequence is CASSGAGGSQHF. The DNA for the CDR3 is TGTGCCAGCAGCGGGGCGGGGGGGTCCCAGCATTTT. Complete variable domain (other parts from reference TRBV9 and TRBJ1-5): DSGVTQTPKHLITATGQRVTLRCSPRSGDLSVYWYQQSLDQGLQFLIQYYNGEERAKGNILERFSAQQFPDLHSELNLSSLELGDSALYFCASSGAGGSQHFGDGTRLSIL.

The J gene is TRBJ2-2, the V gene TRBV7-2, with D maybe TRBD1 (5 bases). This CDR3 is 13 amino acids long. Trimming took 2 bases from V and 7 from J, leaving 8 bases between them. Germline V CDR1 and CDR2: SGHTA, FQGNSA. The CDR3 is CASSLLGVGELFF. The CDR3 DNA sequence: TGTGCCAGCAGCTTACTAGGGGTCGGGGAGCTGTTTTTT.

Comment on this clone: In the same sample, other DNA sequences code for this CDR3. The V call is TRBV6-5, the J call TRBJ1-5; tentatively, D is TRBD1 (6 bases). This CDR3 has 14 amino acids. Trimming took off 6 bases at V and 0 bases at J, with 9 bases between the two ends. Germline CDR1 is MNHEY and CDR2 is SVGAGI. DNA for the CDR3: TGTGCCAGCAGGGACAGTTATAGCAATCAGCCCCAGCATTTT. Its translation is CASRDSYSNQPQHF.

V usage is TRBV25-1 and J usage is TRBJ1-2; D is perhaps TRBD1 (5 bases). Germline V gives CDR1 MGHDK, CDR2 SYGVNS. The V gene lost 8 bases and the J gene lost 0 bases, with 10 bases spanning the gap. This CDR3 has 13 amino acids. As DNA, the CDR3 is TGTGCCAGCGTGGACACAGCTAACTATGGCTACACCTTC. Amino acids: CASVDTANYGYTF.

The chain employs TRBV5-1 and TRBJ2-3; 8 bases line up with TRBD2. The CDR3 runs 15 residues. V shed 4 bases, J shed 2 bases, and the junction held 6 bases outside the gene matches. CDR1 is SGHRS, CDR2 YFSETQ, per germline. CDR3 DNA: TGCGCCAGCAGCATGCGGGGGGACACCACAGATACGCAGTATTTT. This gives the protein CASSMRGDTTDTQYF.

The chain is built from TRBV9 and TRBJ2-7, with 7 bases lining up with TRBD1. Germline CDR1 SGDLS, CDR2 YYNGEE. J was trimmed by 1 base and V by 6 bases; bases with no gene match: 7. The CDR3 spans 14 residues. The CDR3 loop is CASTATGASYEQYF. The CDR3 bases are TGTGCCAGCACCGCTACAGGGGCGTCCTACGAGCAGTACTTC.

The chain links TRBV5-8 to TRBJ1-2; TRBD1 matches at 7 bases. CDR3 length: 16 residues. Losses at the gene ends were 2 bases for V and 6 bases for J; bases not matched to a gene: 13. The germline V gene encodes CDR1 SGHTS and CDR2 YDEGEE. The CDR3 region is CASSFQGGRKLDGYTF. The CDR3 DNA sequence: TGTGCCAGCAGCTTCCAAGGGGGCAGGAAGCTTGATGGCTACACCTTC.

The rearrangement uses TRBV7-9 and TRBJ2-7, with a weak D call TRBD1 (7 bases). Germline lookup yields CDR1 SEHNR and CDR2 FQNEAQ (reference sequence). There are 14 residues in the CDR3. Trimming pared 4 bases from V and 5 bases from J, leaving 15 bases between. The CDR3 here is CASSSPRGAHEQYF. The CDR3 DNA reads as TGTGCCAGCAGCTCCCCCAGGGGGGCGCACGAGCAGTACTTC.

The genes are TRBV10-3 and TRBJ1-5, with 9 bases matching TRBD1. The CDR3 spans 14 residues. V lost 4 bases and J lost 6; bases outside the gene matches: 4. Per the germline V gene, CDR1 is ENHRY and CDR2 is SYGVKD. The CDR3 coding sequence is TGTGCCATCAGTGGGGACAGGGATGGTCAGCCCCAGCATTTT. The encoded protein is CAISGDRDGQPQHF.